Presented here are 30 T cell receptor beta chains from one specimen sequenced in a study of shared clonotypes between healthy human individuals. Repertoires were generated with immunoSEQ multiplex PCR, while TCRdb's copy carries only in-frame clones and drops some. The sample yields roughly 1,100,000 clones, about 76% seen once. The sample taken for sequencing was memory CD4+ T cells sorted from blood. Subset specified: CD45RA-negative fraction. The receptors derive from a man aged 18 to 35 in good health.

CDR3 sequence: CASNSLEAYNEQFF. In DNA, the CDR3 is TGCGCCAGCAACAGTCTAGAAGCTTACAATGAGCAGTTCTTC. The chain has TRBV5-1 and TRBJ2-1; D not resolved. V lost 6 bases to trimming and J lost 4 bases, with 14 bases between them. This CDR3 contains 14 residues. Germline-derived CDR1 and CDR2 are SGHRS and YFSETQ.

The chain joins TRBV7-9 to TRBJ2-3, with 10 bases that match TRBD1. The germline gives CDR1 SEHNR, CDR2 FQNEAQ (reference sequence). The CDR3 has 16 amino acids. The V and J ends lost 5 bases and 5 bases, in that order; junction bases with no gene match: 10. Written as DNA, the CDR3 is TGTGCCAGCAGCCCGACCGGGACAGGGGCCGGAGATACGCAGTATTTT. It encodes CASSPTGTGAGDTQYF.

This chain links TRBV9 with TRBJ2-2; TRBD2 matches 7 bases. The CDR3 loop spans 14 amino acids. Germline CDR1 SGDLS, CDR2 YYNGEE. Trimming cost V 4 bases and J 8 bases; bases outside gene matches: 8. The CDR3 loop is CASSLGLGVGELFF. The CDR3 nucleotides are TGTGCCAGCAGCCTTGGACTAGGGGTTGGGGAGCTGTTTTTT.

The chain has TRBV6-5 and TRBJ1-3; the D is unclear. V was pared by 4 bases and J by 0 bases, with 10 bases between. There are 15 residues in the CDR3. CDR1 and CDR2 from the germline V gene are MNHEY and SVGAGI. CDR3 residues: CASSFGRFSGNTIYF. The CDR3 nucleotides read TGTGCCAGCAGTTTCGGACGGTTCTCTGGAAACACCATATATTTT.

The chain combines TRBV18 with TRBJ2-7; the match to TRBD1 covers 7 bases. The CDR3 runs to 12 residues. The trim removed 1 base at V and 7 bases at J, leaving 1 base unmatched. CDR1 and CDR2 (germline): KGHSH, LQKENI. CDR3 nucleotide sequence: TGTGCCAGCTCACCACAGGACAGGGAGCAGTACTTC. Its protein is CASSPQDREQYF.

The chain has TRBV11-2 and TRBJ2-5; D is undetermined. CDR3 length: 12 amino acids. CDR1 is SGHAT and CDR2 is FQNNGV in the germline V gene. V was pared by 3 bases and J by 2 bases, with 4 bases between. CDR3 bases: TGTGCCAGCAGCTTTTGGCAAGAGACCCAGTACTTC. This encodes CASSFWQETQYF.

The gene calls are TRBV7-2 and TRBJ2-2; D gene ambiguous. CDR3 size: 13 residues. Trimming stripped 2 bases from V and 6 bases from J, with 7 bases between. The germline V gene encodes CDR1 SGHTA and CDR2 FQGNSA. DNA of the CDR3: TGTGCCAGCAGCTTAAAAGCATCCGGGGAGCTGTTTTTT. It translates to CASSLKASGELFF.

V and J are TRBV5-4 and TRBJ2-1, with no clear D. The length of the CDR3 is 16 residues. CDR1 is SGHNT, CDR2 YYREEE, per germline (reference sequence). Trimming took off 1 base at V and 4 bases at J, with 15 bases between the two ends. CDR3 nucleotide sequence: TGTGCCAGCAGCTTGTTAGTCTTCGGAACTTACAATGAGCAGTTCTTC. Amino acids: CASSLLVFGTYNEQFF. The whole variable domain, filled in from reference TRBV5-4 and TRBJ2-1, reads ETGVTQSPTHLIKTRGQQVTLRCSSQSGHNTVSWYQQALGQGPQFIFQYYREEENGRGNFPPRFSGLQFPNYSSELNVNALELDDSALYLCASSLLVFGTYNEQFFGPGTRLTVL.

This clone has more than one count but fewer than ten. One base away lies a much larger clone, so this may be a sequencing read error. The chain couples TRBV28 to TRBJ1-2, with 8 bases identical to TRBD1. CDR3 size: 13 residues. Germline assignment: CDR1 MDHEN and CDR2 SYDVKM. V trimming: 5 bases; J trimming: 4 bases; junction bases outside the gene matches: 3. Written as DNA, the CDR3 is TGTGCCAGCAGTCCAGGGGGCCTCTATGGCTACACCTTC. Encoded protein: CASSPGGLYGYTF.

This chain joins TRBV5-1 and TRBJ1-2, with 7 bases lining up with TRBD1. Germline-derived CDR1 and CDR2 are SGHRS and YFSETQ. This CDR3 has 13 amino acids. The V gene end was trimmed by 4 bases and the J gene end by 6 bases; junction bases not matched to a gene: 6. The CDR3 DNA follows: TGCGCCAGCAGCATAATCGGGACAGATGGCTACACCTTC. This translates into CASSIIGTDGYTF.

This clone appeared a single time. V gene TRBV4-1 combines with J gene TRBJ2-7, with 10 bases that match TRBD1. Per germline, CDR1 MGHRA and CDR2 YSYEKL. V shed 2 bases and J 1 base; nucleotides not matched to a gene: 5. This CDR3 contains 16 residues. The CDR3 spells CASSQFPGQGSYEQYF. CDR3 sequence (DNA): TGCGCCAGCAGCCAATTCCCGGGACAGGGGTCCTACGAGCAGTACTTC.

Here the CDR3 reads CASSWGLNQPQHF. The CDR3 DNA reads as TGTGCCAGCAGCTGGGGACTAAATCAGCCCCAGCATTTT. The chain uses TRBV11-2 and TRBJ1-5, with a tentative D call TRBD1 (5 bases). V was pared by 4 bases and J by 4 bases, with 8 bases between. The CDR3 spans 13 residues. Germline V gives CDR1 SGHAT, CDR2 FQNNGV.

V and J are TRBV9 and TRBJ2-1; TRBD2 agrees at 13 bases. The CDR3 contains 17 residues. J was trimmed by 2 bases and V by 4 bases; bases with no gene match: 6. Germline CDR1 and CDR2: SGDLS and YYNGEE. CDR3 bases: TGTGCCAGCAGCCCCTGGACTAGCGGGAGAGCCTACAATGAGCAGTTCTTC. It codes for CASSPWTSGRAYNEQFF.

V gene TRBV5-1 combines with J gene TRBJ2-1, with 11 nucleotides matching TRBD1. The CDR3 is 15 amino acids. CDR1 and CDR2 (germline): SGHRS, YFSETQ. V trimming: 4 bases; J trimming: 2 bases; junction bases outside the gene matches: 2. The CDR3 region has the DNA TGCGCCAGCAGCCCGGGACAGGGGGCCTACAATGAGCAGTTCTTC. Translation: CASSPGQGAYNEQFF.

The J gene is TRBJ2-3, the V gene TRBV19, with 11 bases matching TRBD2. Losses at the gene ends were 5 bases for V and 5 bases for J; bases not matched to a gene: 12. CDR1 LNHDA and CDR2 SQIVND come from the germline V gene (reference sequence). This CDR3 comprises 17 residues. This chain's CDR3 is CASSPRVLAGVLDTQYF. CDR3 nucleotides: TGTGCCAGTAGTCCTCGAGTACTAGCGGGAGTCTTAGATACGCAGTATTTT.

A few counts support this clone. The chain combines TRBV19 with TRBJ1-2; perhaps TRBD1 as D (6 bases). In germline, CDR1 is LNHDA, CDR2 SQIVND (reference sequence). The CDR3 has 16 amino acids. V was trimmed by 3 bases and J by 3 bases, leaving 17 bases between them. The CDR3 sequence: CASSIGGTGADYGYTF. CDR3 DNA: TGTGCCAGTAGTATCGGAGGCACGGGGGCCGACTATGGCTACACCTTC.

The V gene is TRBV4-3, the J gene TRBJ1-2, with 7 bases lining up with TRBD1. The junction had 8 bases not matched to a gene; V was cut back by 0 bases and J by 4 bases. The CDR3 is made up of 16 amino acids. CDR1 LGHNA and CDR2 YSLEER come from the germline V gene. DNA of the CDR3: TGCGCCAGCAGCCAAGAAGGCGAGGGGGCCCTCTATGGCTACACCTTC. This translates into CASSQEGEGALYGYTF.

The chain uses TRBV9 and TRBJ2-5; no clear D. This CDR3 has 14 amino acids. The germline CDR1 and CDR2 sequences are SGDLS and YYNGEE. Trimming stripped 1 base from V and 1 base from J, with 8 bases between. Here the CDR3 reads CASSVRQSQETQYF. The DNA of the CDR3 is TGTGCCAGCAGCGTAAGGCAAAGCCAAGAGACCCAGTACTTC.

CDR3 bases: TGTGCCAGCAGCGACCGGGACAGGGGGGGCACAGATACGCAGTATTTT. Translation: CASSDRDRGGTDTQYF. The chain is built from TRBV9 and TRBJ2-3, with 11 bases identical to TRBD1. This CDR3 is built from 16 residues. The germline V gene has CDR1 SGDLS and CDR2 YYNGEE. The J segment lost 1 base and the V segment lost 3 bases, leaving 4 bases of the junction unmatched. The variable domain in full, with the rest retrieved from reference TRBV9 and TRBJ2-3, is DSGVTQTPKHLITATGQRVTLRCSPRSGDLSVYWYQQSLDQGLQFLIQYYNGEERAKGNILERFSAQQFPDLHSELNLSSLELGDSALYFCASSDRDRGGTDTQYFGPGTRLTVL.

Ten or more counts support this clone. V and J are TRBV30 and TRBJ1-2; perhaps TRBD1 as D (5 bases). Trimming left V 0 bases short and J 7 bases short, with 15 bases between. The CDR3 totals 14 residues. Germline CDR1 reads GTSNPN; CDR2 reads SVGIG (reference sequence). The CDR3 coding sequence is TGTGCCTGGAGTGTACGTCCGGGGGGTCCTGGCTACACCTTC. Protein sequence: CAWSVRPGGPGYTF.

The chain couples TRBV9 to TRBJ2-2; possible D gene TRBD2, 5 bases. From germline, CDR1 is SGDLS and CDR2 YYNGEE. Trimming left V 6 bases short and J 5 bases short, with 11 bases between. The CDR3 has 13 amino acids. The CDR3 sequence: CASNQGRTGELFF. CDR3 nucleotides: TGTGCCAGCAATCAAGGGAGAACCGGGGAGCTGTTTTTT.

In this sample, this clone turned up once. The chain uses TRBV30 and TRBJ2-5; D possibly corresponds to TRBD2 (5 bases). V lost 1 base to trimming and J lost 1 base, with 13 bases between them. The germline V gene has CDR1 GTSNPN and CDR2 SVGIG (reference sequence). There are 15 residues in the CDR3. CDR3 DNA sequence: TGTGCCTGGAGTGCCCAACTAGGACCCCAAGAGACCCAGTACTTC. Protein product: CAWSAQLGPQETQYF.

V gene TRBV15 combines with J gene TRBJ1-5; D is possibly TRBD1 (5 bases). The CDR3 has 13 amino acids. V was clipped by 3 bases and J by 9 bases, with 12 bases between them. Germline CDR1 is LNHNV and CDR2 is YYDKDF (reference sequence). CDR3 coding DNA: TGTGCCACCAGCAGGCCCTTGGGGGGGCCCCAGCATTTT. Translation gives CATSRPLGGPQHF.

Note on this clone: Other DNA sequences from this sample encode an identical CDR3 as well. The V call is TRBV27, the J call TRBJ1-1; D may be TRBD1 (5 bases). Germline CDR1 reads MNHEY; CDR2 reads SMNVEV (reference sequence). The CDR3 spans 15 residues. V was shortened by 2 bases and J by 0 bases, with 10 bases between the two germline ends. The CDR3 sequence: CASSLGGPMNTEAFF. CDR3 nucleotides: TGTGCCAGCAGTTTAGGGGGTCCCATGAACACTGAAGCTTTCTTT.

The V and J genes are TRBV5-1 and TRBJ2-1, with D hard to call. CDR3 length: 13 residues. The V and J ends lost 3 bases and 6 bases respectively, with 10 bases between them. Germline V gene data show CDR1 as SGHRS and CDR2 as YFSETQ. CDR3 sequence (DNA): TGCGCCAGCAGCTCCTCGGGTTTCAATGAGCAGTTCTTC. This sequence encodes CASSSSGFNEQFF.

As regards this clone: This may come from a read error, since a much larger clone is one base off. The chain combines TRBV11-2 with TRBJ1-5; D unresolved. Looked up from germline, CDR1 is SGHAT and CDR2 is FQNNGV. The CDR3 is made up of 14 amino acids. V shed 1 base and J shed 0 bases, with 4 bases lying between them. CDR3 protein: CASSLANSNQPQHF. CDR3 nucleotide sequence: TGTGCCAGCAGCTTAGCCAATAGCAATCAGCCCCAGCATTTT.

Remarks on this clone: The same CDR3 arises from other DNA sequences in this sample as well. The chain recombines TRBV7-2 with TRBJ2-1; D unclear. This CDR3 region has 13 residues. The V end was cut by 1 base, the J end by 9 bases, with 10 bases between. The germline gives CDR1 SGHTA, CDR2 FQGNSA. CDR3 DNA: TGTGCCAGCAGCTTAGGGTGGGCAGGTGAGCAGTTCTTC. Translation gives CASSLGWAGEQFF.

The J gene is TRBJ2-7, the V gene TRBV7-8; no reliable D call. The CDR3 contains 16 residues. V was cut by 4 bases and J by 0 bases, with 16 bases left in between. Germline V CDR1 and CDR2: SGHVS, FQNEAQ. CDR3 DNA sequence: TGTGCCAGCAGCTCCCTACGGGCACACAACTCCTACGAGCAGTACTTC. Encoded protein: CASSSLRAHNSYEQYF.

CDR3 DNA sequence: TGTGCCAGCAGCCCAGGACAGGGGGCGCAGGGGCAGCCCCAGCATTTT. Translated: CASSPGQGAQGQPQHF. The chain is built from TRBV9 and TRBJ1-5; TRBD1 agrees at 11 bases. The CDR3 extends over 16 amino acids. V gave up 4 bases and J gave up 7 bases; unmatched junction bases: 10. Germline V CDR1 and CDR2: SGDLS, YYNGEE. The full variable domain, with the rest looked up from reference TRBV9 and TRBJ1-5, is DSGVTQTPKHLITATGQRVTLRCSPRSGDLSVYWYQQSLDQGLQFLIQYYNGEERAKGNILERFSAQQFPDLHSELNLSSLELGDSALYFCASSPGQGAQGQPQHFGDGTRLSIL.

Comments on this clone: This CDR3 is also generated by other DNA sequences in the sample. The V gene is TRBV5-1, the J gene TRBJ2-7, with 12 nucleotides matching TRBD2. Germline trimming cut 3 bases from V and 5 bases from J; bases unmatched to any gene: 3. Germline V gives CDR1 SGHRS, CDR2 YFSETQ. The CDR3 contains 14 residues. Here the CDR3 DNA reads TGCGCCAGCAGCTCGGGACTAGCGGGCCACGAGCAGTACTTC. It yields the protein CASSSGLAGHEQYF. Drawing the rest from reference TRBV5-1 and TRBJ2-7, the complete variable domain is KAGVTQTPRYLIKTRGQQVTLSCSPISGHRSVSWYQQTPGQGLQFLFEYFSETQRNKGNFPGRFSGRQFSNSRSEMNVSTLELGDSALYLCASSSGLAGHEQYFGPGTRLTVT.